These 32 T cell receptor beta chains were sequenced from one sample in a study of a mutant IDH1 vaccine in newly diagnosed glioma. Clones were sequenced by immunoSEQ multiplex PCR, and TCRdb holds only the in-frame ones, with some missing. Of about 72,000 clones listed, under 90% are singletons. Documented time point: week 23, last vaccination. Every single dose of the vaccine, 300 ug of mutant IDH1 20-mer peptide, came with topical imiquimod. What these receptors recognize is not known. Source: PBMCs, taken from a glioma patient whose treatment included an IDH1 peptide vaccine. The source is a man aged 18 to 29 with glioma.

CDR3 in DNA: TGCGCCAGCAGCGCCCGACAGGGTGCCGGCGAGCAGTACTTC. Its protein product is CASSARQGAGEQYF. V is TRBV5-1 and J is TRBJ2-7; the match to TRBD1 covers 7 bases. With V trimmed by 4 bases and J by 6 bases, 10 bases remained unmatched. This CDR3 comprises 14 residues. Germline V gene data show CDR1 as SGHRS and CDR2 as YFSETQ.

DNA of the CDR3: TGTGCCAGCAGACTCAGGGCTAGCGGGGGGTCGAAGACCCAGTACTTC. Its protein product is CASRLRASGGSKTQYF. The rearrangement links TRBV28 to TRBJ2-5; 11 bases are a match to TRBD2. Germline CDR1 and CDR2: MDHEN and SYDVKM. Trimming took 6 bases from V and 6 from J; bases not matched to a gene: 12. The CDR3 has 16 residues.

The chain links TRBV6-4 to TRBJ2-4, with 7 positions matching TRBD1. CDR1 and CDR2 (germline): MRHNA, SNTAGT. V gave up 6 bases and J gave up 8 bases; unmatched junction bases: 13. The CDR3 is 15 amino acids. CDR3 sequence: CASSASATGRDIQYF. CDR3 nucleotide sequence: TGTGCCAGCAGCGCCTCCGCGACAGGGCGGGACATTCAGTACTTC.

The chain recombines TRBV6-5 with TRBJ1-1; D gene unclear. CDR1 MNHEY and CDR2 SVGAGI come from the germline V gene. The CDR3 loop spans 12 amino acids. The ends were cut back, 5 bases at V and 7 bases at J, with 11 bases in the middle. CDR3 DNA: TGTGCCAGCAGTCAATGGGCCCATGAAGCTTTCTTT. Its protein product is CASSQWAHEAFF.

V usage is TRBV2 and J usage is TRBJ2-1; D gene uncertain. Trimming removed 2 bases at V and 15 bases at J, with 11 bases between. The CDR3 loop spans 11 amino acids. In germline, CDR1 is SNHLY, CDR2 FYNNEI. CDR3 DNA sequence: TGTGCCAGCAGTGAATCGGCTATTCCGTTCTTC. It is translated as CASSESAIPFF.

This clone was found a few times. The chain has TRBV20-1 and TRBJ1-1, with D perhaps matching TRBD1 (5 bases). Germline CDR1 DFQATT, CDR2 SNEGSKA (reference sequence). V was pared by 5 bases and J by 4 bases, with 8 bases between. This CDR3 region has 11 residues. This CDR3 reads CSAAQGTEAFF. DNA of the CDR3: TGCAGTGCTGCGCAGGGCACTGAAGCTTTCTTT.

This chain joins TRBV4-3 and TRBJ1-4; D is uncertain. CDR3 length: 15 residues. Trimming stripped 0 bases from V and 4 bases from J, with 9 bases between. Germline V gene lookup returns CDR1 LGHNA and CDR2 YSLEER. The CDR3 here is CASSQDAGDNEKLFF. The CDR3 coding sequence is TGCGCCAGCAGCCAAGATGCCGGGGATAATGAAAAACTGTTTTTT.

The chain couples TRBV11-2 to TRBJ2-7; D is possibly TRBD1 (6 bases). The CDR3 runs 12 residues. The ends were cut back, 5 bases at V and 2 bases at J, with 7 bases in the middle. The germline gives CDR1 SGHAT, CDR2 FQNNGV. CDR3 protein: CASSTGTYEQYF. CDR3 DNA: TGTGCCAGCAGCACAGGGACCTACGAGCAGTACTTC.

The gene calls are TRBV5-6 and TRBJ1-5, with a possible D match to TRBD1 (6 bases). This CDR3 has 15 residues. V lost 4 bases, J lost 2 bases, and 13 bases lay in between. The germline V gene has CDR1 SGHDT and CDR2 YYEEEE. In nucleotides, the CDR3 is TGTGCCAGCAGCGCCCAGACAGGTGGCAATCAGCCCCAGCATTTT. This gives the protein CASSAQTGGNQPQHF.

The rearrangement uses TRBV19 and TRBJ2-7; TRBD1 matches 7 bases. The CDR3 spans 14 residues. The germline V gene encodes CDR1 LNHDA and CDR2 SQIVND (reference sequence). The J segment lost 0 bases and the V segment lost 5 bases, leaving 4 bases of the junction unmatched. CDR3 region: CASSAGTVSYEQYF. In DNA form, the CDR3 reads TGTGCCAGTAGTGCCGGGACAGTCTCCTACGAGCAGTACTTC.

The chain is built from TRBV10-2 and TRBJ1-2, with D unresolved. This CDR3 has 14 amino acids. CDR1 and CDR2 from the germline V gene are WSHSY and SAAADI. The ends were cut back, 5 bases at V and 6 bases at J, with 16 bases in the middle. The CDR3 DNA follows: TGCGCCAGCAGTTACATGTCCCGGGGTCATGGCTACACCTTC. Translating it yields CASSYMSRGHGYTF.

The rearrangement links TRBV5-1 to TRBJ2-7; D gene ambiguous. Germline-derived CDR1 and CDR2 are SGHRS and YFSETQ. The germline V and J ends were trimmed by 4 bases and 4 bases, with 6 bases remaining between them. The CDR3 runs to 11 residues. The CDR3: CASSLGYEQYF. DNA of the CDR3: TGCGCCAGCAGCCTGGGGTACGAGCAGTACTTC.

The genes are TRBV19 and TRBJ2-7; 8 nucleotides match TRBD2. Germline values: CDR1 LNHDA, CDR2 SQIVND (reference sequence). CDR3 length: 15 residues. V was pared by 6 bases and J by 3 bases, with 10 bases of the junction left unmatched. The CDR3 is CASRDGGAGIYEQYF. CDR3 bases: TGTGCCAGTAGGGACGGGGGGGCCGGAATCTACGAGCAGTACTTC.

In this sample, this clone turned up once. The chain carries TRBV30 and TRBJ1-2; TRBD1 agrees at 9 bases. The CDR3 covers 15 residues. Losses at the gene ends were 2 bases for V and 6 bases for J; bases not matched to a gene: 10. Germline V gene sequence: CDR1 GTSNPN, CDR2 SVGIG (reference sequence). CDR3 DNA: TGTGCCTGGAGTCTGACAGGGGGGCCTTCGGATGGCTACACCTTC. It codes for CAWSLTGGPSDGYTF.

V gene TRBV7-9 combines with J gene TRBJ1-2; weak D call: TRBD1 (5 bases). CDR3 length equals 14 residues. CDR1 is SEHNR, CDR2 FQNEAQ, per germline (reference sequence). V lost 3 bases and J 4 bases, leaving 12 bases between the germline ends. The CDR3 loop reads CASSFPGTLYGYTF. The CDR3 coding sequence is TGTGCCAGCAGCTTCCCCGGGACCCTCTATGGCTACACCTTC.

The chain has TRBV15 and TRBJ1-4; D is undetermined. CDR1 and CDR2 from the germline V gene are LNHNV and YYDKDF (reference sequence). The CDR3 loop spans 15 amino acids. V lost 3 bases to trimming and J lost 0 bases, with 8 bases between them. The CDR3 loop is CATSSEDATNEKLFF. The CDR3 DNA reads TGTGCCACCAGCAGTGAGGACGCAACTAATGAAAAACTGTTTTTT.

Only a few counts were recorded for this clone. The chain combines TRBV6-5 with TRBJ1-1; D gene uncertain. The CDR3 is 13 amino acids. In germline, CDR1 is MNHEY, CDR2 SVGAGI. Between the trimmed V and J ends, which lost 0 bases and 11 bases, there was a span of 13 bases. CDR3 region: CASSYSGSTMAFF. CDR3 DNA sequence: TGTGCCAGCAGTTACTCGGGAAGTACGATGGCTTTCTTT.

The CDR3 loop reads CASSQSAGQSGNTIYF. The DNA for the CDR3 is TGTGCCAGCAGCCAGTCCGCGGGACAGTCTGGAAACACCATATATTTT. The chain has TRBV4-2 and TRBJ1-3; 7 bases match TRBD1. The V gene end was trimmed by 3 bases and the J gene end by 1 base; junction bases not matched to a gene: 6. From germline, CDR1 is LGHNA and CDR2 YNFKEQ. The CDR3 is made up of 16 amino acids.

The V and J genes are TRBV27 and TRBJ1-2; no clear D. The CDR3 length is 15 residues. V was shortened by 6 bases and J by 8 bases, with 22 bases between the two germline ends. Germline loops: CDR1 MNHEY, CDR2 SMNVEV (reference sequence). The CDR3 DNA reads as TGTGCCAGCAGAGAGGCGGGCAGGCGGCCGGGGGGCTACACCTTC. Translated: CASREAGRRPGGYTF.

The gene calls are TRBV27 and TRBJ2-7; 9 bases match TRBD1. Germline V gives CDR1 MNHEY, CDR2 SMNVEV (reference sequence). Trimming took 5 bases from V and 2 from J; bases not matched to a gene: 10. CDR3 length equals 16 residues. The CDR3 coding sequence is TGTGCCAGCAGTCAAATAGGGACAGGGTTCCCCTACGAGCAGTACTTC. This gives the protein CASSQIGTGFPYEQYF.

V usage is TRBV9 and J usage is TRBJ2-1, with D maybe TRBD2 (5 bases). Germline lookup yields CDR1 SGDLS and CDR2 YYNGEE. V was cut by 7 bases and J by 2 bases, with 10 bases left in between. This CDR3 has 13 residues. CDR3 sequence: CASSTTPYNEQFF. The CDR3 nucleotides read TGTGCCAGCTCGACTACCCCCTACAATGAGCAGTTCTTC.

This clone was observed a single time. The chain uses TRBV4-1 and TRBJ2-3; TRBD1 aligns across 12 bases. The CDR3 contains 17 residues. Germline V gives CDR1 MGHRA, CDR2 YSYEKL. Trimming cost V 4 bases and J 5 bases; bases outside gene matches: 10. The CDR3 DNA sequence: TGCGCCAGCAGCCCGGGACAGGGGGCGAGGCACGGAGATACGCAGTATTTT. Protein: CASSPGQGARHGDTQYF.

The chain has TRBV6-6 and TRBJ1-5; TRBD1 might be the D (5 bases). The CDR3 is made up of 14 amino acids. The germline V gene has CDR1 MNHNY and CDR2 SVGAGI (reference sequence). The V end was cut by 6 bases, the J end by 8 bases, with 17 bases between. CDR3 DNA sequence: TGTGCCAGCAGGGAGAGGTGGGGGGATGAGCCCCAGCATTTT. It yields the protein CASRERWGDEPQHF.

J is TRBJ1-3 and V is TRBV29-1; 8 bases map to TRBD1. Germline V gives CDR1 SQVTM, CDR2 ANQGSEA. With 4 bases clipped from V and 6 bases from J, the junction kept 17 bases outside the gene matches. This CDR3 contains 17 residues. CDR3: CSVVPYSRQGWENTIYF. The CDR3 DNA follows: TGCAGCGTTGTGCCCTACTCAAGACAGGGGTGGGAAAACACCATATATTTT. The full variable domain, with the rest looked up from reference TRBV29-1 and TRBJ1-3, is SAVISQKPSRDICQRGTSLTIQCQVDSQVTMMFWYRQQPGQSLTLIATANQGSEATYESGFVIDKFPISRPNLTFSTLTVSNMSPEDSSIYLCSVVPYSRQGWENTIYFGEGSWLTVV.

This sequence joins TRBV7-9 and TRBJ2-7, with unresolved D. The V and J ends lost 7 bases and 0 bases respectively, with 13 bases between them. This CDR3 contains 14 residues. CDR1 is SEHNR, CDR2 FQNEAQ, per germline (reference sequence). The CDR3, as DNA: TGTGCCAGCACCCAGTCCCCCTTCTCCTACGAGCAGTACTTC. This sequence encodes CASTQSPFSYEQYF.

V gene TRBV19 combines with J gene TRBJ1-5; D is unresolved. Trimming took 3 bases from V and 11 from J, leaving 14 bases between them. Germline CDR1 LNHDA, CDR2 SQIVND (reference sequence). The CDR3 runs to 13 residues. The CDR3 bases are TGTGCCAGTAGTATCTCGCCGGTGGTAGCCCAGCATTTT. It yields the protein CASSISPVVAQHF.

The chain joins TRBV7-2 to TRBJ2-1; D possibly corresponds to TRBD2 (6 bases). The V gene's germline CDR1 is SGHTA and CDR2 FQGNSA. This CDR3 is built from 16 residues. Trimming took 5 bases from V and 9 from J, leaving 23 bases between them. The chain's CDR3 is CASSLAWGLLVVEQFF. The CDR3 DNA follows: TGTGCCAGCAGCCTGGCTTGGGGACTGCTCGTTGTTGAGCAGTTCTTC.

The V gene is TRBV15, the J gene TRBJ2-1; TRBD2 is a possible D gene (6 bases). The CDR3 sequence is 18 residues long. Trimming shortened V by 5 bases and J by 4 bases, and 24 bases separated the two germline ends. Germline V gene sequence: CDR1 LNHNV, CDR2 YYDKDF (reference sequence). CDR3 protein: CATSLSVLLPAGYNEQFF. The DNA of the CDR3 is TGTGCCACCAGCCTTTCTGTCCTTTTGCCGGCGGGGTACAATGAGCAGTTCTTC.

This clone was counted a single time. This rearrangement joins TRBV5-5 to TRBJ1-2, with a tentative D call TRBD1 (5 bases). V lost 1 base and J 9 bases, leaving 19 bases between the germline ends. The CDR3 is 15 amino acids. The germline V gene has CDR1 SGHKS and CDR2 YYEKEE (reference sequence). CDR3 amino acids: CASSLMTEWWVSYTF. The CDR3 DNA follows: TGTGCCAGCAGCTTGATGACAGAGTGGTGGGTGAGCTACACCTTC.

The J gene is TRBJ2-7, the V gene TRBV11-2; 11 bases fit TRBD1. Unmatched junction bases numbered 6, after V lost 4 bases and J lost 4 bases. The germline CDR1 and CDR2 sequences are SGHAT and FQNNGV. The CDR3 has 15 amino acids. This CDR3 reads CASSSNRDRGYEQYF. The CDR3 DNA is TGTGCCAGCAGCTCTAACCGGGACAGGGGGTACGAGCAGTACTTC. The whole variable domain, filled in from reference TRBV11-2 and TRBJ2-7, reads EAGVAQSPRYKIIEKRQSVAFWCNPISGHATLYWYQQILGQGPKLLIQFQNNGVVDDSQLPKDRFSAERLKGVDSTLKIQPAKLEDSAVYLCASSSNRDRGYEQYFGPGTRLTVT.

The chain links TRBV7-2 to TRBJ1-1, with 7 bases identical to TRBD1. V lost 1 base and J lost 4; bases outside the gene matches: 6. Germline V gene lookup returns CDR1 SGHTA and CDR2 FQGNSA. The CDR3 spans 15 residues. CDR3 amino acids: CASSLGDRRATEAFF. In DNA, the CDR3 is TGTGCCAGCAGCTTAGGGGACAGAAGAGCCACTGAAGCTTTCTTT.

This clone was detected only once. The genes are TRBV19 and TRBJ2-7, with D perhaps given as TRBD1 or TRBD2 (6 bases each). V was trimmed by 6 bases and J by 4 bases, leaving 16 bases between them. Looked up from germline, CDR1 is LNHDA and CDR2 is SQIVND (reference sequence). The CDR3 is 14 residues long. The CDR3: CASRGGTGIYEQYF. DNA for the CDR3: TGTGCCAGTAGAGGGGGGACTGGAATTTACGAGCAGTACTTC.